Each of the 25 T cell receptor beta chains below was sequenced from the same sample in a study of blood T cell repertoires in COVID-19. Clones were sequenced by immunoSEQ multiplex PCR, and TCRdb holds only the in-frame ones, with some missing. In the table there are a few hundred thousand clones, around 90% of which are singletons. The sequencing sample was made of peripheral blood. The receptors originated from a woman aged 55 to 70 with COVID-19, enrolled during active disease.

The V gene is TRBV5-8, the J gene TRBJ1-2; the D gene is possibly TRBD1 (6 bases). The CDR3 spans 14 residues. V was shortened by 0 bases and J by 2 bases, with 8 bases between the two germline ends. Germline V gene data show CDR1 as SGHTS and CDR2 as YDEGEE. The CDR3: CASSLGQGNYGYTF. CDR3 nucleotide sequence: TGTGCCAGCAGCTTGGGTCAGGGGAACTATGGCTACACCTTC.

The CDR3 DNA reads TGTGCCAGCAGCTTTGAGGCCTACGAGCAGTACTTC. The encoded protein is CASSFEAYEQYF. V and J are TRBV7-8 and TRBJ2-7; unclear D gene. V lost 3 bases, J lost 2 bases, and 5 bases lay in between. Germline assignment: CDR1 SGHVS and CDR2 FQNEAQ. The CDR3 extends over 12 amino acids.

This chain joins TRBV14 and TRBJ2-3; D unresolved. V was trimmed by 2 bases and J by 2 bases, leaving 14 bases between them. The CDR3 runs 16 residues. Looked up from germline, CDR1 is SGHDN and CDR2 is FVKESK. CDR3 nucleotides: TGTGCCAGCAGCCAAATGGGCAGGTTCCTCACAGATACGCAGTATTTT. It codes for CASSQMGRFLTDTQYF.

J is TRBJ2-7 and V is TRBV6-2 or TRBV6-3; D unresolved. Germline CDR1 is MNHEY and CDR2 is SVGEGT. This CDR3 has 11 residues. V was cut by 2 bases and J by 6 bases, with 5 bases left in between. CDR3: CASSYESEQYF. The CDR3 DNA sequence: TGTGCCAGCAGTTACGAGTCCGAGCAGTACTTC.

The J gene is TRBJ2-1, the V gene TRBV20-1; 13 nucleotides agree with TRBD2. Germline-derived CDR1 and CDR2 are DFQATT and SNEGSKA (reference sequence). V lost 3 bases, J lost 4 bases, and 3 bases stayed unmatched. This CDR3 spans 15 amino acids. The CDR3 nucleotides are TGCAGTGCTAGTACGACTAGCGGGGGGTACAATGAGCAGTTCTTC. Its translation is CSASTTSGGYNEQFF.

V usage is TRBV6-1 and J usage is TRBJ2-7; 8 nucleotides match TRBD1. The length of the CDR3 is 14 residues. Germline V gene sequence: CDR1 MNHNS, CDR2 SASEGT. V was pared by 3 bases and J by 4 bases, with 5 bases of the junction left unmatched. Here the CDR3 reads CASSEGRGRYEQYF. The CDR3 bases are TGTGCCAGCAGTGAGGGCAGGGGGCGGTACGAGCAGTACTTC.

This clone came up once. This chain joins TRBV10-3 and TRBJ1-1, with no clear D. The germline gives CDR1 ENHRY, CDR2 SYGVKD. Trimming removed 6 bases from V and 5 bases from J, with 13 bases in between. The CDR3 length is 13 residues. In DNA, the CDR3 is TGTGCCATCAGGGAGGCCCCGGGGACTGAAGCTTTCTTT. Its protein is CAIREAPGTEAFF.

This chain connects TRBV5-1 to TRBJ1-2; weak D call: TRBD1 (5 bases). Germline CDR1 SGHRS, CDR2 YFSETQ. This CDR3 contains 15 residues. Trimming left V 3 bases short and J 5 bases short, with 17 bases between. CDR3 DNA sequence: TGCGCCAGCAGCTCCCCCGAAGGGGATCGGTATGGCTACACCTTC. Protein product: CASSSPEGDRYGYTF.

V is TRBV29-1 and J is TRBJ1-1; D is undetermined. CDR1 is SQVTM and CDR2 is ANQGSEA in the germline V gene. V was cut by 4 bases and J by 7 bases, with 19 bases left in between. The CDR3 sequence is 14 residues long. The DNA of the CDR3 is TGCAGCGTTGCCGCCCGGTCGGGTTCGGGTGAAGCTTTCTTT. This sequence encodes CSVAARSGSGEAFF.

The CDR3 here is CASSSPGGVREQFF. The CDR3, as DNA: TGTGCCAGCAGCTCACCCGGGGGGGTACGCGAGCAGTTCTTC. The rearrangement links TRBV7-2 to TRBJ2-1, with 8 bases aligning to TRBD2. Germline loops: CDR1 SGHTA, CDR2 FQGNSA. With V trimmed by 4 bases and J by 10 bases, 9 bases remained unmatched. This CDR3 contains 14 residues.

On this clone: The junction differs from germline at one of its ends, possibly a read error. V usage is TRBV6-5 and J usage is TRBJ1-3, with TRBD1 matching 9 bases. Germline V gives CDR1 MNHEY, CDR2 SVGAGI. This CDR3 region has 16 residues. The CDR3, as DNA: TGTGCCAGCAGCTACTTGGGACAGGGCTCTGGAAACACCATATATTTT. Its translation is CASSYLGQGSGNTIYF.

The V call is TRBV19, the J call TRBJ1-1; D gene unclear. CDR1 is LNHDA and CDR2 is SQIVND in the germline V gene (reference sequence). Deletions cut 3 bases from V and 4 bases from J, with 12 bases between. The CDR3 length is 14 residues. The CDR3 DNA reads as TGTGCCAGTAGTATCGGACGGGGAAGCACTGAAGCTTTCTTT. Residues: CASSIGRGSTEAFF.

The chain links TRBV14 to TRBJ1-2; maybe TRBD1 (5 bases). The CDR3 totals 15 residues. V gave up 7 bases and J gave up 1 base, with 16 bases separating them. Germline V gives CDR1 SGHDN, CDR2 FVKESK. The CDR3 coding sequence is TGTGCCAGCATACCATCTCGGGGGTATAACTATGGCTACACCTTC. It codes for CASIPSRGYNYGYTF.

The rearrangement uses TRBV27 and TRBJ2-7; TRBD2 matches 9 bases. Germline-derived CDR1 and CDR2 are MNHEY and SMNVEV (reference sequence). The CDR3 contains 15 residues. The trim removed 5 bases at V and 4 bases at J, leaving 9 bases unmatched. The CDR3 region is CASSAAAGGRYEQYF. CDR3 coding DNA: TGTGCCAGCAGTGCCGCAGCGGGGGGCCGTTACGAGCAGTACTTC.

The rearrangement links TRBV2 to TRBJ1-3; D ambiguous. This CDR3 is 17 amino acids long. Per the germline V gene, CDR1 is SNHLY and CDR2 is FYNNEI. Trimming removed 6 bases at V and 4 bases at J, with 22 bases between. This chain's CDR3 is CASSGWPTNEAGNTIYF. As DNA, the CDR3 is TGTGCCAGCAGCGGTTGGCCGACTAACGAGGCGGGAAACACCATATATTTT.

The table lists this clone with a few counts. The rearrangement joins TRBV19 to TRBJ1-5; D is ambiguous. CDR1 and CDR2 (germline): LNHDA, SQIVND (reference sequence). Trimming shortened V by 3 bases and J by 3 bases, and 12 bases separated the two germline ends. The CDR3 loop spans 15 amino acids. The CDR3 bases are TGTGCCAGTAGTATTCAGCGGCGATACAATCAGCCCCAGCATTTT. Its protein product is CASSIQRRYNQPQHF. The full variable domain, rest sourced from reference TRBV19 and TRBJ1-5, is DGGITQSPKYLFRKEGQNVTLSCEQNLNHDAMYWYRQDPGQGLRLIYYSQIVNDFQKGDIAEGYSVSREKKESFPLTVTSAQKNPTAFYLCASSIQRRYNQPQHFGDGTRLSIL.

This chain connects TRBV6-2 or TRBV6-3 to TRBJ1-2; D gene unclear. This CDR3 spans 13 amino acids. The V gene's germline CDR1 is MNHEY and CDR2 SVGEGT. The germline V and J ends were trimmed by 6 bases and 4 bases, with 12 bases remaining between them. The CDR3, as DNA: TGTGCCAGCAGCACCGAGACTATCTATGGCTACACCTTC. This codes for CASSTETIYGYTF.

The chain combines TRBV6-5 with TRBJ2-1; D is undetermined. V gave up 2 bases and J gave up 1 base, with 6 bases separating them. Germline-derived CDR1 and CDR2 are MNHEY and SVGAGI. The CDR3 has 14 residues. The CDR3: CASSYEPSYNEQFF. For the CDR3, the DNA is TGTGCCAGCAGTTACGAGCCTTCCTACAATGAGCAGTTCTTC.

The CDR3 spells CAIRSPGGDQPQHF. In DNA form, the CDR3 reads TGTGCCATCCGGAGCCCGGGGGGGGATCAGCCCCAGCATTTT. The chain employs TRBV10-3 and TRBJ1-5, with D possibly being TRBD1 (5 bases). The CDR3 has 14 amino acids. V was cut by 8 bases and J by 5 bases, with 16 bases left in between. From germline, CDR1 is ENHRY and CDR2 SYGVKD.

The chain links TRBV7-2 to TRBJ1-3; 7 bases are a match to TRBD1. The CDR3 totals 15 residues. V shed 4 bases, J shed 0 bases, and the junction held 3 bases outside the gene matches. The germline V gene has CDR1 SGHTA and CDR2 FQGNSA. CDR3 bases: TGTGCCAGCAGCTGGGGACAGACCTCTGGAAACACCATATATTTT. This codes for CASSWGQTSGNTIYF.

The CDR3 reads CASSLADQGARGYTF. The CDR3 nucleotides are TGTGCCAGCAGCTTAGCTGATCAGGGGGCTCGAGGCTACACCTTC. The chain combines TRBV11-1 with TRBJ1-2; 8 bases are a match to TRBD1. Germline V gene data show CDR1 as SGHAT and CDR2 as FQDESV (reference sequence). J gave up 8 bases and V 0 bases, and 8 bases lay outside the gene matches. The CDR3 is 15 residues long.

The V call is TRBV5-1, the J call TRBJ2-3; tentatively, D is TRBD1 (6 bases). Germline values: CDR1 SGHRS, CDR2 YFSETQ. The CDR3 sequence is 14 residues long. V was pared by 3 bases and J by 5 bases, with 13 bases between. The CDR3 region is CASSSSPTGDTQYF. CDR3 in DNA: TGCGCCAGCAGCTCATCCCCGACAGGAGATACGCAGTATTTT.

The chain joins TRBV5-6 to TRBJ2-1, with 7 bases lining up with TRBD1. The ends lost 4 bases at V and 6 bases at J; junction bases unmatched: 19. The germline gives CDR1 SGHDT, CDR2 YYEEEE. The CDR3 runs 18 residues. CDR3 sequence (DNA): TGTGCCAGCAGCAACCAGACAGGGCCGCTCCCTGCTATCAATGAGCAGTTCTTC. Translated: CASSNQTGPLPAINEQFF.

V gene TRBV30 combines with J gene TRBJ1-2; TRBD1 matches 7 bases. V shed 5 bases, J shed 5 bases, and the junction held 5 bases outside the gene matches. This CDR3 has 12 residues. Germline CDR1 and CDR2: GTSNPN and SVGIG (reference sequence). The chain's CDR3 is CAWSGDRYGYTF. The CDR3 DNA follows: TGTGCCTGGTCTGGGGACAGATATGGCTACACCTTC.

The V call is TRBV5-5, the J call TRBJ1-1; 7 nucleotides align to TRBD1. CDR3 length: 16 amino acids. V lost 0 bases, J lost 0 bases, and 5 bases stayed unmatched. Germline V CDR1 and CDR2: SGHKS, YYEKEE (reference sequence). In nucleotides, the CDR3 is TGTGCCAGCAGCTTGGGGGGGACAGATTTGAACACTGAAGCTTTCTTT. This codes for CASSLGGTDLNTEAFF.